Following are 21 T cell receptor beta chains from one sample sequenced in a study of blood T cell repertoires in COVID-19. Assay used: immunoSEQ multiplex PCR; TCRdb lists only in-frame clones, some missing. The repertoire holds 150,000 to 200,000 clones, around four fifths seen once, with around 8% in the top ten. Sequencing was done on a sample of peripheral blood. Receptors were obtained from a woman aged 80 or older with COVID-19, enrolled during active disease.

The V call is TRBV5-5, the J call TRBJ2-7; 7 nucleotides match TRBD1. The CDR3 loop spans 15 amino acids. In germline, CDR1 is SGHKS, CDR2 YYEKEE (reference sequence). Germline trimming cut 2 bases from V and 1 base from J; bases unmatched to any gene: 6. CDR3 DNA: TGTGCCAGCAGCTTACAGGGGACCATTTCCTACGAGCAGTACTTC. Translated, it gives CASSLQGTISYEQYF. Looking up the rest from reference TRBV5-5 and TRBJ2-7 gives the full variable domain: DAGVTQSPTHLIKTRGQQVTLRCSPISGHKSVSWYQQVLGQGPQFIFQYYEKEERGRGNFPDRFSARQFPNYSSELNVNALLLGDSALYLCASSLQGTISYEQYFGPGTRLTVT.

This clone was recorded only once. The chain is built from TRBV19 and TRBJ1-2; D gene ambiguous. Germline CDR1 and CDR2: LNHDA and SQIVND (reference sequence). The CDR3 contains 13 residues. Trimming took 3 bases from V and 5 from J, leaving 10 bases between them. The CDR3 coding sequence is TGTGCCAGTAGTATTAGGAGAACATATGGCTACACCTTC. Translating it yields CASSIRRTYGYTF. The full variable domain, completed using reference TRBV19 and TRBJ1-2, is DGGITQSPKYLFRKEGQNVTLSCEQNLNHDAMYWYRQDPGQGLRLIYYSQIVNDFQKGDIAEGYSVSREKKESFPLTVTSAQKNPTAFYLCASSIRRTYGYTFGSGTRLTVV.

The rearrangement joins TRBV10-2 to TRBJ1-5, with a weak D call TRBD1 (5 bases). CDR1 WSHSY and CDR2 SAAADI come from the germline V gene. CDR3 size: 15 residues. The V end lost 4 bases, the J end lost 6 bases, and 16 bases lay between the germline ends. CDR3 nucleotides: TGCGCCAGCAGTGGAGGAGATCGGGGGATTCAGCCCCAGCATTTT. It specifies CASSGGDRGIQPQHF.

The chain recombines TRBV3-1 (or the pseudogene TRBV3-2) with TRBJ1-1; D gene ambiguous. In germline, CDR1 is LGHDT, CDR2 YNNKEL (reference sequence). The CDR3 has 12 amino acids. Trimming removed 4 bases at V and 3 bases at J, with 6 bases between. The DNA of the CDR3 is TGTGCCAGCAGCCTACAGCACACTGAAGCTTTCTTT. It codes for CASSLQHTEAFF.

The chain uses TRBV28 and TRBJ1-2; a weak D match, TRBD1 (5 bases). The germline V gene encodes CDR1 MDHEN and CDR2 SYDVKM. V was shortened by 3 bases and J by 4 bases, with 6 bases between the two germline ends. The CDR3 is made up of 12 amino acids. The CDR3 loop is CASSLTVYGYTF. CDR3 nucleotide sequence: TGTGCCAGCAGTTTGACAGTCTATGGCTACACCTTC.

This clone was found a few times. This chain connects TRBV5-4 to TRBJ1-6; 9 nucleotides line up with TRBD1. Germline values: CDR1 SGHNT, CDR2 YYREEE (reference sequence). Trimming at V came to 4 bases and at J to 8 bases, leaving 10 bases not matched to a gene. This CDR3 spans 16 amino acids. The CDR3 sequence is CASSPGQGKGHSPLHF. DNA of the CDR3: TGTGCCAGCAGCCCTGGACAGGGGAAGGGCCATTCACCCCTCCACTTT.

This rearrangement joins TRBV3-1 (or the pseudogene TRBV3-2) to TRBJ1-2, with a weak D call TRBD1 (6 bases). The CDR3 has 15 amino acids. CDR1 and CDR2 from the germline V gene are LGHDT and YNNKEL (reference sequence). Deletions cut 2 bases from V and 7 bases from J, with 17 bases between. The CDR3 sequence: CASSQSGGGAAGYTF. The CDR3 DNA reads TGTGCCAGCAGCCAATCCGGCGGGGGGGCGGCTGGCTACACCTTC.

V and J are TRBV20-1 and TRBJ2-7, with 12 bases that match TRBD1. The CDR3 runs 16 residues. Trimming removed 3 bases from V and 3 bases from J; junction bases left unmatched: 9. Germline CDR1 and CDR2: DFQATT and SNEGSKA (reference sequence). CDR3 region: CSASRDRGPQGYEQYF. CDR3 DNA sequence: TGCAGTGCTAGTCGGGACAGGGGGCCGCAGGGCTACGAGCAGTACTTC.

The chain recombines TRBV27 with TRBJ2-2; D might be TRBD1 (5 bases). The germline V gene encodes CDR1 MNHEY and CDR2 SMNVEV (reference sequence). There are 17 residues in the CDR3. With 1 base removed from V and 6 bases from J, the gap between germline ends came to 18 bases. This CDR3 is CASSLFGLGPRPGELFF. CDR3 nucleotide sequence: TGTGCCAGCAGTTTATTTGGGTTGGGGCCCCGGCCCGGGGAGCTGTTTTTT.

CDR3 protein: CASSVGPGTLETQYF. In DNA form, the CDR3 reads TGTGCCAGCAGCGTTGGCCCCGGGACATTAGAGACCCAGTACTTC. The V gene is TRBV9, the J gene TRBJ2-5; the D gene is possibly TRBD1 (6 bases). Germline V gene data show CDR1 as SGDLS and CDR2 as YYNGEE. The CDR3 is made up of 15 amino acids. Trimming cost V 2 bases and J 4 bases, with 15 bases left between them. Together with reference TRBV9 and TRBJ2-5, the CDR3 gives the full variable domain: DSGVTQTPKHLITATGQRVTLRCSPRSGDLSVYWYQQSLDQGLQFLIQYYNGEERAKGNILERFSAQQFPDLHSELNLSSLELGDSALYFCASSVGPGTLETQYFGPGTRLLVL.

The chain links TRBV9 to TRBJ2-3; 7 bases are a match to TRBD2. The ends lost 4 bases at V and 8 bases at J; junction bases unmatched: 7. CDR1 and CDR2 (germline): SGDLS, YYNGEE. CDR3 length equals 13 residues. CDR3 DNA: TGTGCCAGCAGCCTGGGGGGGTCAGGTACGCAGTATTTT. Its translation is CASSLGGSGTQYF.

This clone was counted once. The J gene is TRBJ1-1, the V gene TRBV6-5; TRBD1 agrees at 8 bases. The germline V gene has CDR1 MNHEY and CDR2 SVGAGI. CDR3 length equals 15 residues. With 7 bases clipped from V and 4 bases from J, the junction kept 11 bases outside the gene matches. Written as DNA, the CDR3 is TGTGCCAGCACCCCAAGAACAGGGGGTCGCACTGAAGCTTTCTTT. Translated: CASTPRTGGRTEAFF.

The chain is built from TRBV3-1 (or the pseudogene TRBV3-2) and TRBJ2-5; D unresolved. The CDR3 contains 13 residues. The germline V gene has CDR1 LGHDT and CDR2 YNNKEL (reference sequence). With 1 base removed from V and 5 bases from J, the gap between germline ends came to 8 bases. For the CDR3, the DNA is TGTGCCAGCAGCCAAGGGGTAGCCGAGACCCAGTACTTC. It is translated as CASSQGVAETQYF.

The chain joins TRBV7-8 to TRBJ1-2; 8 nucleotides match TRBD1. After removal of 4 bases from V and 2 bases from J, the junction contained 3 bases not matched to a gene. The CDR3 sequence is 14 residues long. From germline, CDR1 is SGHVS and CDR2 FQNEAQ. The CDR3 DNA reads as TGTGCCAGCAGCTCGGACAGGGAAAACTATGGCTACACCTTC. Amino acid sequence: CASSSDRENYGYTF.

The chain couples TRBV11-1 to TRBJ1-1; D unclear. Trimming removed 5 bases at V and 0 bases at J, with 7 bases between. CDR1 SGHAT and CDR2 FQDESV come from the germline V gene (reference sequence). The CDR3 consists of 13 residues. This CDR3 is CASSQHLNTEAFF. The CDR3 bases are TGTGCCAGCAGCCAACACCTGAACACTGAAGCTTTCTTT.

The chain couples TRBV2 to TRBJ2-7, with D tentatively TRBD1 (6 bases). Trimming took 8 bases from V and 7 from J, leaving 15 bases between them. CDR1 SNHLY and CDR2 FYNNEI come from the germline V gene. This CDR3 region has 12 residues. As DNA, the CDR3 is TGTGCCAGCGGTTACTTCCAGGGGGAGCAGTACTTC. Translation: CASGYFQGEQYF.

The chain links TRBV3-1 (or the pseudogene TRBV3-2) to TRBJ2-5; 7 positions agree with TRBD1. J was trimmed by 5 bases and V by 6 bases; bases with no gene match: 6. The CDR3 totals 13 residues. Germline V gives CDR1 LGHDT, CDR2 YNNKEL (reference sequence). The CDR3 reads CASRHRGGETQYF. CDR3 sequence (DNA): TGTGCCAGCAGGCACAGGGGCGGTGAGACCCAGTACTTC.

J is TRBJ1-4 and V is TRBV2; TRBD1 matches 8 bases. Germline lookup yields CDR1 SNHLY and CDR2 FYNNEI. V gave up 7 bases and J gave up 8 bases; unmatched junction bases: 9. CDR3 length equals 14 residues. CDR3 sequence reads: CASIVDRVGEKLFF. As DNA, the CDR3 is TGTGCCAGCATAGTGGACAGGGTCGGCGAAAAACTGTTTTTT.

This chain connects TRBV12-3 or TRBV12-4 to TRBJ2-5, with 7 positions matching TRBD2. This CDR3 contains 13 residues. Trimming at V came to 6 bases and at J to 5 bases, leaving 6 bases not matched to a gene. CDR3 DNA sequence: TGTGCCAGCAGCCCCACCGGGAGGGAGACCCAGTACTTC. Protein product: CASSPTGRETQYF.

The chain has TRBV5-1 and TRBJ1-1, with 8 bases matching TRBD1. This CDR3 region has 14 residues. Trimming removed 8 bases from V and 4 bases from J; junction bases left unmatched: 10. Germline-derived CDR1 and CDR2 are SGHRS and YFSETQ. CDR3: CASSGQGGSTEAFF. The CDR3 DNA reads TGCGCCAGTTCCGGACAGGGAGGGAGCACTGAAGCTTTCTTT.

The J gene is TRBJ2-2, the V gene TRBV7-3; D might be TRBD1 (6 bases). V was trimmed by 2 bases and J by 3 bases, leaving 13 bases between them. Germline CDR1 SGHTA, CDR2 FQGTGA. This CDR3 has 16 residues. The DNA of the CDR3 is TGTGCCAGCAGCTTATTGGGGGCGCGGGACACCGGGGAGCTGTTTTTT. This gives the protein CASSLLGARDTGELFF.